Shown below are 15 T cell receptor beta chains from a single sample sequenced in a study of tissue T cells after allogeneic stem cell transplantation. Described time point: mouse harvest day 14 after allogeneic transplant. Each mouse received 10^7 T-cell-depleted marrow cells plus 10^6 splenic CD5+ T cells by tail vein. Sequencing was performed with immunoSEQ multiplex PCR; in TCRdb, only in-frame clones are kept and a portion is missing. The sample gives roughly 4,000 clones, 47% of which show up once; roughly 25% is in the top ten. Specimen: gut tissue. The receptor source for this set is a female BALB/c mouse given C57BL/6 T cells with graft-versus-host disease after an allogeneic hematopoietic cell transplant.

A remark on this clone: Gene and germline names: mouse. The missing CDR3 end, 1 residue past where the read stops, is filled in from the germline J gene. The chain uses TRBV3 and TRBJ2-4, with a possible D match to TRBD2 (6 bases). V dropped 4 bases and J dropped 3 bases, with 8 bases sitting between them. The CDR3 is 13 residues long. Looked up from germline, CDR1 is SNHLY and CDR2 is FYNGKV (reference sequence). CDR3 DNA (partial): TGTGCCAGCAGCTCGACTGGACAAAACACCTTGTAC. Translated, it gives CASSSTGQNTLY. The whole CDR3 is CASSSTGQNTLYF.

As regards this clone: Gene names and germline match the mouse. CDR3 sequence reads: CGARQEVFF. CDR3 bases read: TGTGGTGCTAGACAGGAAGTCTTC. The rearrangement joins TRBV20 to TRBJ1-1; D gene unclear. The read halts 1 residue ahead of the CDR3 end, with the missing end drawn from the germline J gene. Germline CDR1 reads GFQATS; CDR2 reads STVNSAI. Trimming cost V 3 bases and J 8 bases, with 4 bases left between them. This CDR3 is built from 9 residues.

This clone is deemed medium-sized. The genes and germline here are from mouse. The observed sequence ends 1 residue before the CDR3 terminus, with the missing tail filled in from the germline J gene. This chain uses TRBV12-1 with TRBJ2-2; 12 nucleotides match TRBD1. In germline, CDR1 is SGHSN, CDR2 HYEKVE. The length of the CDR3 is 16 residues. The J segment lost 3 bases and the V segment lost 0 bases, leaving 1 base of the junction unmatched. The CDR3: CASSLRDRGHTGQLYF. CDR3 bases read: TGTGCCAGCTCTCTCCGGGACAGGGGGCACACCGGGCAGCTCTAC.

As concerns this clone: Germline and genes: mouse. The CDR3 goes on 1 residue after the read ends, and that part is filled in from the germline J gene. The J gene is TRBJ1-6, the V gene TRBV12-2, with a possible D match to TRBD1 (5 bases). TRBJ1-6 is an ORF for which the function is uncertain. The CDR3 extends over 14 amino acids. V was trimmed by 3 bases and J by 4 bases, leaving 9 bases between them. The germline V gene has CDR1 SGHLS and CDR2 HYDKME. The CDR3 bases that were read are TGTGCCAGCTCTTCGGGACTTTATAATTCGCCCCTCTAC. Translating gives CASSSGLYNSPLY. Given in full, the CDR3 is CASSSGLYNSPLYF.

This clone occurred a few times. Germline and genes here are mouse. The read ends 1 residue early relative to the CDR3; the germline J gene fills the gap. The V gene is TRBV26, the J gene TRBJ2-5; D gene uncertain. Germline CDR1 and CDR2: KGHPV and FQNQEV (reference sequence). V lost 4 bases to trimming and J lost 2 bases, with 7 bases between them. The CDR3 spans 13 residues. CDR3 in amino acids: CASSRPVQDTQYF. Partial CDR3 DNA: TGTGCCAGCAGTCGCCCAGTCCAAGACACCCAGTAC.

Details on this clone: The gene names given are mouse names. The sequenced part of the CDR3 DNA is TGTGCCAGCAGTATGGGACAGGGGGCGCACGAAAGATTATTT. It encodes CASSMGQGAHERLF. The whole CDR3 sequence is CASSMGQGAHERLFF. V is TRBV19 and J is TRBJ1-4; 12 nucleotides line up with TRBD1. The read is 1 residue too short to cover the CDR3 end, so that end is filled in from the germline J gene. Looked up from germline, CDR1 is FNHDT and CDR2 is SITEND (reference sequence). J lost 6 bases, V lost 2 bases, and 2 bases had no gene match. The CDR3 totals 15 residues.

This clone was seen only a few times. Gene names denote mouse genes. Sequencing ends 1 residue short of the CDR3 end; the germline J gene provides the rest. V usage is TRBV13-3 and J usage is TRBJ2-1; the D call may be TRBD1 or TRBD2 (6 bases each). Per the germline V gene, CDR1 is NNHDY and CDR2 is SYVADS. CDR3 length: 14 residues. The V end was cut by 0 bases, the J end by 7 bases, with 11 bases between. CDR3 DNA (partial): TGTGCCAGCAGTGATGCGGGGGCGTGGGCTGAGCAGTTC. This gives the protein CASSDAGAWAEQF. The CDR3 as a whole reads CASSDAGAWAEQFF.

This clone was seen only a few times. Gene and germline names: mouse. The CDR3 extends 1 residue past the end of the read, so its final part is completed from the germline J gene. The chain carries TRBV13-1 and TRBJ2-7, with a weak D call TRBD2 (5 bases). This CDR3 contains 13 residues. The V and J ends lost 1 base and 4 bases respectively, with 9 bases between them. Germline assignment: CDR1 NSHNY and CDR2 SYGAGN. CDR3 bases read: TGTGCCAGCAGTGATCTCTGGGCTTATGAACAGTAC. It is translated as CASSDLWAYEQY. In full, the CDR3 is CASSDLWAYEQYF.

As regards this clone: The likely explanation is a read error, given a far larger clone one base away. The genes are named according to mouse. The read ends 1 residue early relative to the CDR3; the germline J gene fills the gap. Other DNA sequences from this sample encode an identical CDR3 as well. The V call is TRBV4, the J call TRBJ1-5; D uncertain. CDR1 and CDR2 from the germline V gene are LGHDT and YNNKQL (reference sequence). CDR3 length equals 13 residues. The covered CDR3 bases are TGCGCCAGCAGCTCAACAGTCAACCAGGCTCCGCTT. Translating gives CASSSTVNQAPL. The CDR3 in full is CASSSTVNQAPLF.

In this sample, this clone turned up a few times. The gene names given are mouse names. Read sequence stops 1 residue before the CDR3 end, and the germline J gene provides the missing end. The chain recombines TRBV26 with TRBJ2-4; D not certain. Germline V gives CDR1 KGHPV, CDR2 FQNQEV (reference sequence). V was trimmed by 3 bases and J by 0 bases, leaving 7 bases between them. The CDR3 has 14 residues. CDR3 DNA (partial): TGTGCCAGCAGTCTCGGACGTAGTCAAAACACCTTGTAC. Translating it yields CASSLGRSQNTLY. The complete CDR3 reads CASSLGRSQNTLYF.

Only a few counts were recorded for this clone. Here the gene names and germline are mouse. The observed sequence ends 1 residue before the CDR3 terminus, with the missing tail filled in from the germline J gene. This chain joins TRBV3 and TRBJ2-3; 10 nucleotides line up with TRBD2. The junction had 1 base not matched to a gene; V was cut back by 4 bases and J by 3 bases. The germline CDR1 and CDR2 sequences are SNHLY and FYNGKV (reference sequence). The CDR3 extends over 14 amino acids. The CDR3 sequence is CASSSGLGAETLYF. The CDR3 bases that were read are TGTGCCAGCAGCTCGGGACTGGGGGCAGAAACGCTGTAT.

Regarding this clone: The genes are named according to mouse. The missing CDR3 end, 1 residue past where the read stops, is filled in from the germline J gene. This rearrangement joins TRBV26 to TRBJ2-7; the match to TRBD1 covers 11 bases. This CDR3 contains 15 residues. Trimming at V came to 2 bases and at J to 2 bases, leaving 2 bases not matched to a gene. CDR1 is KGHPV, CDR2 FQNQEV, per germline (reference sequence). The CDR3 here is CASSLTGQGAYEQYF. CDR3 DNA, as far as it was read: TGTGCCAGCAGTCTGACGGGACAGGGGGCCTATGAACAGTAC.

In this sample, this clone is medium-sized (0.01 to 0.1%). Mouse gene names apply. The sequenced fragment ends 1 residue before the CDR3 boundary, so the rest is inferred from the germline J gene. The chain links TRBV13-3 to TRBJ1-3; TRBD1 matches 9 bases. V lost 3 bases to trimming and J lost 0 bases; unmatched junction nucleotides: 1. The CDR3 length is 15 residues. Looked up from germline, CDR1 is NNHDY and CDR2 is SYVADS. This chain's CDR3 is CASSGDRDSGNTLYF. The CDR3 DNA, read in part, is TGTGCCAGCAGTGGGGACAGGGATTCTGGAAATACGCTCTAT.

For this clone: The gene names given are mouse names. Read data end 1 residue before the CDR3 end; the end is taken from the germline J gene. The genes are TRBV31 and TRBJ2-7, with 11 positions matching TRBD2. The CDR3 contains 14 residues. CDR1 GKSSPN and CDR2 SITVG come from the germline V gene. V lost 2 bases, J lost 4 bases, and 4 bases stayed unmatched. The CDR3 sequence: CAWSTGTGGYEQYF. The CDR3 bases that were read are TGTGCCTGGAGTACCGGGACTGGGGGTTATGAACAGTAC. Full variable domain (outside the CDR3, taken from reference TRBV31 and TRBJ2-7): AQTIHQWPVAEIKAVGSPLSLGCTIKGKSSPNLYWYWQATGGTLQQLFYSITVGQVESVVQLNLSASRPKDDQFILSTEKLLLSHSGFYLCAWSTGTGGYEQYFGPGTRLTVL.

This clone has a handful of counts. Here the gene names and germline are mouse. The CDR3 end is not reached by the read, which stops 1 residue before it; the germline J gene fills it in. The chain carries TRBV1 and TRBJ2-1; D is unclear. The CDR3 spans 13 residues. V dropped 6 bases and J dropped 3 bases, with 9 bases sitting between them. The V gene's germline CDR1 is NSQYPW and CDR2 LRSPGD (reference sequence). The chain's CDR3 is CTCSHRFYAEQFF. The sequenced part of the CDR3 DNA is TGCACCTGCAGCCACAGATTCTATGCTGAGCAGTTC.